Listed here is a single T cell receptor (beta chain). Clones were read by immunoSEQ multiplex PCR, and TCRdb kept only the in-frame ones, dropping some. The sample yields about 54,000 clones, more than 90% seen once. The sample is drawn from a study of T cell changes during pregnancy in multiple sclerosis. The CDR3 extends over 17 amino acids. Germline V CDR1 and CDR2: MNHEY, SMNVEV (reference sequence). V was cut by 8 bases and J by 4 bases, with 26 bases left in between. Material: peripheral blood, obtained after pregnancy. The TCR originated in a female donor in good health, enrolled as a control in a pregnancy study. The genes are TRBV27 and TRBJ1-1; D is possibly TRBD1 (5 bases). CDR3 nucleotides: TGTGCCAGCGGAGCGACCGGGACGCATCCGGGGGTCACTGAAGCTTTCTTT. Protein sequence: CASGATGTHPGVTEAFF.